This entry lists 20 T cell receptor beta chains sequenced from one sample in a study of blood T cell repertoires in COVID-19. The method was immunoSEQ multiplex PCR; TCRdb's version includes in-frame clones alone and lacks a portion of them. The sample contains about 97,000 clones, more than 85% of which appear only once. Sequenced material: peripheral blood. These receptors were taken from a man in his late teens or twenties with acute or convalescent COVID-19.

CDR3 protein: CATGLLLGQPQHF. The CDR3, as DNA: TGTGCTACCGGACTTCTTTTAGGTCAGCCCCAGCATTTT. The V and J genes are TRBV19 and TRBJ1-5; no clear D gene. Germline V lookup: CDR1 LNHDA, CDR2 SQIVND (reference sequence). CDR3 length: 13 amino acids.

CDR3: CASRAGGYTF. In DNA, the CDR3 is TGTGCCTCTCGAGCCGGTGGCTACACCTTC. The chain uses TRBV30 and TRBJ1-2; unclear D gene. This CDR3 comprises 10 residues. V was shortened by 7 bases and J by 7 bases, with 10 bases between the two germline ends. CDR1 and CDR2 (germline): GTSNPN, SVGIG (reference sequence).

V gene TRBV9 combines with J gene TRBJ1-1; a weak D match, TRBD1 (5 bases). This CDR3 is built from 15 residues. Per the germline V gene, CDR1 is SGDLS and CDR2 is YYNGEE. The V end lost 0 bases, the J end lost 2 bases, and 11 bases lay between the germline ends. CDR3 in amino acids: CASSVGGFPNTEAFF. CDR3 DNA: TGTGCCAGCAGCGTAGGGGGCTTCCCTAACACTGAAGCTTTCTTT. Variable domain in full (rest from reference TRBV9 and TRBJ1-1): DSGVTQTPKHLITATGQRVTLRCSPRSGDLSVYWYQQSLDQGLQFLIQYYNGEERAKGNILERFSAQQFPDLHSELNLSSLELGDSALYFCASSVGGFPNTEAFFGQGTRLTVV.

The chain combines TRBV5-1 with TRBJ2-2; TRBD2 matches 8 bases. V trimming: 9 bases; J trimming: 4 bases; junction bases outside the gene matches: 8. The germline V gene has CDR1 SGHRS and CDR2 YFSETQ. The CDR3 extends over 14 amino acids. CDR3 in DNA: TGCGCCACCCGGGAGGGGCCCAGCACCGGGGAGCTGTTTTTT. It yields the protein CATREGPSTGELFF.

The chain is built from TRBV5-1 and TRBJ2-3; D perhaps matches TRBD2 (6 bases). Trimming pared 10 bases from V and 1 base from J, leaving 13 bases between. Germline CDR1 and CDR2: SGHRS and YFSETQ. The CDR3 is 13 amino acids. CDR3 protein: CAVRLGGTDTQYF. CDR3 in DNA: TGCGCCGTACGACTAGGAGGCACAGATACGCAGTATTTT.

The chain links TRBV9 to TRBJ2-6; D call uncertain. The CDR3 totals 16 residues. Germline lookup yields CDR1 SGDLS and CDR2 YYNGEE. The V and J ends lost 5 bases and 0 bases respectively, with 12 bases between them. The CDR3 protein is CASRFGRDSGANVLTF. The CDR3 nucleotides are TGTGCCAGCAGGTTTGGCCGTGACTCTGGGGCCAACGTCCTGACTTTC.

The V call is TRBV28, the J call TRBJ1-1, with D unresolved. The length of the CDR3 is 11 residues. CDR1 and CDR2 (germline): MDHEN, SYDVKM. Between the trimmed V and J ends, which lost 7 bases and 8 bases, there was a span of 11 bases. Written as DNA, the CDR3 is TGTGCCAGCACCGAATCGGGGGAAGCTTTCTTT. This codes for CASTESGEAFF.

The CDR3 nucleotides read TGTGCCAGCAGCCATACGGGGGGGCCCACAGATACGCAGTATTTT. It encodes CASSHTGGPTDTQYF. The J gene is TRBJ2-3, the V gene TRBV3-1 (or the pseudogene TRBV3-2), with 8 bases identical to TRBD2. The CDR3 length is 15 residues. Germline V gives CDR1 LGHDT, CDR2 YNNKEL (reference sequence). J was trimmed by 2 bases and V by 3 bases; bases with no gene match: 4.

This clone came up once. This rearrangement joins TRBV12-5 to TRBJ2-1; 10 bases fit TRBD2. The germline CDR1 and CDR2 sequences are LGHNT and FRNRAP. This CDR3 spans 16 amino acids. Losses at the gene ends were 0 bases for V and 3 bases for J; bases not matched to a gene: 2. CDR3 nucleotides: TGTGCTAGTGGTTTGGTAGCGGGAGGGGGCTACAATGAGCAGTTCTTC. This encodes CASGLVAGGGYNEQFF.

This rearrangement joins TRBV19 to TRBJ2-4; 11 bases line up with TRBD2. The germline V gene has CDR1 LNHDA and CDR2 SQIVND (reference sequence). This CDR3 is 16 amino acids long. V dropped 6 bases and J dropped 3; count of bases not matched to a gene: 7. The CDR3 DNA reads TGTGCCAGTAGCTCCGTAGCGGGAGGGATCAAAAACATTCAGTACTTC. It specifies CASSSVAGGIKNIQYF.

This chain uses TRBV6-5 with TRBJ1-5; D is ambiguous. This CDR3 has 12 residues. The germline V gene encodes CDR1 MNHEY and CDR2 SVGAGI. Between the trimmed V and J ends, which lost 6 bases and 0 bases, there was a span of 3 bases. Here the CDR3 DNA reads TGTGCCAGCAGCATTAGCAATCAGCCCCAGCATTTT. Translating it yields CASSISNQPQHF.

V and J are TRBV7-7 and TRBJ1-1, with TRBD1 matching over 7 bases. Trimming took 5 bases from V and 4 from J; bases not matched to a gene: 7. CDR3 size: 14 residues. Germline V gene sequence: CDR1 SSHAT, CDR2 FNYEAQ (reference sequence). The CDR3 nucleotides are TGTGCCAGCAGCCAGATACAGGGGAGCACTGAAGCTTTCTTT. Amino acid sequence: CASSQIQGSTEAFF.

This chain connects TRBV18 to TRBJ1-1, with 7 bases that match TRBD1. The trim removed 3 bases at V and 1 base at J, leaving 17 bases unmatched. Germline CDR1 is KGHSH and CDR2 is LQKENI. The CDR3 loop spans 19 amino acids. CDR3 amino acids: CASSPVGTGAVGKNTEAFF. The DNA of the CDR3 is TGTGCCAGCTCACCGGTGGGCACAGGGGCAGTAGGAAAGAACACTGAAGCTTTCTTT.

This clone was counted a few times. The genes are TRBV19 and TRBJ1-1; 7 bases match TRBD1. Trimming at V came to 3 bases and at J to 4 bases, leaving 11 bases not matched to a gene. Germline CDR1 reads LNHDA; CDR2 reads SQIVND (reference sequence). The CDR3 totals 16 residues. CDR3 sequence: CASSILPLAGGTEAFF. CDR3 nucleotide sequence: TGTGCCAGTAGTATCCTTCCTTTAGCAGGGGGCACTGAAGCTTTCTTT.

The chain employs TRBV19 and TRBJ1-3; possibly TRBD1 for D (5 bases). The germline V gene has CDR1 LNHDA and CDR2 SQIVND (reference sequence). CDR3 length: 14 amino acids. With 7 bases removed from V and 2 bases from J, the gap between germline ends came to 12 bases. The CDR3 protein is CASTTGGAGNTIYF. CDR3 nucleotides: TGTGCCAGTACCACGGGAGGGGCTGGAAACACCATATATTTT.

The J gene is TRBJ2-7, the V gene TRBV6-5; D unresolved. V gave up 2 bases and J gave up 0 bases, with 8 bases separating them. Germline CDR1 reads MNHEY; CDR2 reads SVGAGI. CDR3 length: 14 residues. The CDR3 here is CASSYDGFSYEQYF. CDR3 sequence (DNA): TGTGCCAGCAGTTACGACGGGTTCTCCTACGAGCAGTACTTC.

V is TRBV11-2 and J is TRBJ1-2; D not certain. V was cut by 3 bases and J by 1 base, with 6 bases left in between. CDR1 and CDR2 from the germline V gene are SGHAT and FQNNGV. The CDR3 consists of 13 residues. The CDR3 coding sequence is TGTGCCAGCAGCTTGAGCCTTAACTATGGCTACACCTTC. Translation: CASSLSLNYGYTF.

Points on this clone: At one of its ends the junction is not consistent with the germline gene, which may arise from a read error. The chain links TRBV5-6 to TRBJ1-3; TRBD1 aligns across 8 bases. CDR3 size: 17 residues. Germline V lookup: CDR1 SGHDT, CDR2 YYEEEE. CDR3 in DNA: TGTGCCAGCAGCTTGGATGACAGGGGAGTTTCTGGAGACACCATATATTTT. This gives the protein CASSLDDRGVSGDTIYF.

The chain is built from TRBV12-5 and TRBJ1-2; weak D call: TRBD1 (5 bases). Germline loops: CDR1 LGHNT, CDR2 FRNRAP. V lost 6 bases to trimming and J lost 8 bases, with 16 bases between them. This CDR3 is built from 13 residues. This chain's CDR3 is CASGFLGHGGYTF. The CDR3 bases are TGTGCTAGTGGCTTCTTAGGACACGGGGGCTACACCTTC.

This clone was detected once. As DNA, the CDR3 is TGTGCCAGCAGCCCGACACTTAGGAATGAGCAGTTCTTC. Residues: CASSPTLRNEQFF. V usage is TRBV7-9 and J usage is TRBJ2-1; D is unresolved. The CDR3 runs to 13 residues. Trimming stripped 5 bases from V and 7 bases from J, with 12 bases between. The germline V gene encodes CDR1 SEHNR and CDR2 FQNEAQ (reference sequence). Variable domain in full (rest from reference TRBV7-9 and TRBJ2-1): DTGVSQNPRHKITKRGQNVTFRCDPISEHNRLYWYRQTLGQGPEFLTYFQNEAQLEKSRLLSDRFSAERPKGSFSTLEIQRTEQGDSAMYLCASSPTLRNEQFFGPGTRLTVL.